A single sample gave rise to the 20 T cell receptor beta chains below, sequenced in a study of shared clonotypes between healthy human individuals. Profiled with immunoSEQ multiplex PCR; TCRdb holds only in-frame clones, not every one. This sample carries approximately 500,000 clones, approximately 95% of them seen once, and the ten largest clones take 0.06%. What was sequenced was naive CD4+ T cells sorted from blood. The sample's subset: CD45RA+ positively selected. The receptors were sampled from a woman aged 25 to 39 in good health.

The chain is built from TRBV28 and TRBJ1-5, with 7 bases lining up with TRBD1. CDR3 length: 15 amino acids. V lost 2 bases and J lost 2; bases outside the gene matches: 3. In germline, CDR1 is MDHEN, CDR2 SYDVKM. In DNA form, the CDR3 reads TGTGCCAGCAGTTTAACAGGGGTCCGCAATCAGCCCCAGCATTTT. The encoded protein is CASSLTGVRNQPQHF.

V usage is TRBV7-3 and J usage is TRBJ2-1; tentatively, D is TRBD1 (5 bases). V gave up 3 bases and J gave up 3 bases, with 18 bases separating them. The CDR3 runs to 17 residues. CDR1 SGHTA and CDR2 FQGTGA come from the germline V gene. The CDR3 nucleotides are TGTGCCAGCAGCTTTTCAGCGAACTCAGGGATCTACAATGAGCAGTTCTTC. This encodes CASSFSANSGIYNEQFF.

The J gene is TRBJ1-2, the V gene TRBV4-1; D might be TRBD1 (6 bases). Germline V gene data show CDR1 as MGHRA and CDR2 as YSYEKL. The length of the CDR3 is 18 residues. V lost 2 bases and J 0 bases, leaving 19 bases between the germline ends. In DNA, the CDR3 is TGCGCCAGCAGCCAATTTCGGACAGTCAACCTAGCTAACTATGGCTACACCTTC. Its translation is CASSQFRTVNLANYGYTF.

This clone was seen only once. The chain combines TRBV19 with TRBJ2-5, with D possibly TRBD2 on 6 matching bases. This CDR3 region has 14 residues. CDR1 and CDR2 (germline): LNHDA, SQIVND (reference sequence). The V end lost 1 base, the J end lost 3 bases, and 9 bases lay between the germline ends. The CDR3 DNA reads TGTGCCAGTAGTATAGTAGGGGAGGAAGAGACCCAGTACTTC. Translating gives CASSIVGEEETQYF. Together with reference TRBV19 and TRBJ2-5, the CDR3 gives the full variable domain: DGGITQSPKYLFRKEGQNVTLSCEQNLNHDAMYWYRQDPGQGLRLIYYSQIVNDFQKGDIAEGYSVSREKKESFPLTVTSAQKNPTAFYLCASSIVGEEETQYFGPGTRLLVL.

V and J are TRBV27 and TRBJ1-2; D is uncertain. The CDR3 has 14 residues. V lost 6 bases and J lost 7, with 18 bases in between. Germline values: CDR1 MNHEY, CDR2 SMNVEV (reference sequence). The chain's CDR3 is CASSRAGGGFGYTF. The CDR3 region has the DNA TGTGCCAGCAGCCGAGCCGGAGGTGGGTTTGGCTACACCTTC.

V and J are TRBV7-9 and TRBJ1-2, with D uncertain. The CDR3 is 18 residues long. V lost 1 base and J lost 0, with 18 bases in between. Germline assignment: CDR1 SEHNR and CDR2 FQNEAQ (reference sequence). CDR3 sequence reads: CASSLGPGGQTANYGYTF. CDR3 in DNA: TGTGCCAGCAGCTTAGGCCCCGGAGGTCAGACCGCTAACTATGGCTACACCTTC.

This clone has only one observation. J is TRBJ2-7 and V is TRBV28; 11 nucleotides agree with TRBD1. V was clipped by 3 bases and J by 9 bases; unmatched bases: 7. From germline, CDR1 is MDHEN and CDR2 SYDVKM. The CDR3 consists of 14 residues. For the CDR3, the DNA is TGTGCCAGCAGTTTTCGGGACAGGGGGTCGGGGCAGTACTTC. This codes for CASSFRDRGSGQYF.

The chain uses TRBV5-1 and TRBJ1-1, with a weak D call TRBD1 (6 bases). Trimming pared 1 base from V and 1 base from J, leaving 11 bases between. Per germline, CDR1 SGHRS and CDR2 YFSETQ. The CDR3 sequence is 15 residues long. The CDR3 DNA reads as TGCGCCAGCAGCTTGAGCGGACAGCCGAACACTGAAGCTTTCTTT. It specifies CASSLSGQPNTEAFF. The variable domain in full, completed from reference TRBV5-1 and TRBJ1-1, reads KAGVTQTPRYLIKTRGQQVTLSCSPISGHRSVSWYQQTPGQGLQFLFEYFSETQRNKGNFPGRFSGRQFSNSRSEMNVSTLELGDSALYLCASSLSGQPNTEAFFGQGTRLTVV.

This chain links TRBV6-1 with TRBJ2-1; TRBD2 aligns across 8 bases. CDR1 and CDR2 from the germline V gene are MNHNS and SASEGT. The CDR3 is 14 amino acids. Germline trimming cut 2 bases from V and 10 bases from J; bases unmatched to any gene: 7. As DNA, the CDR3 is TGTGCCAGCAGTGAAAATACGGGAGGGGGAGAGCAGTTCTTC. Protein product: CASSENTGGGEQFF.

The genes are TRBV18 and TRBJ1-5, with D uncertain. Germline V gives CDR1 KGHSH, CDR2 LQKENI. The CDR3 runs to 13 residues. V lost 3 bases to trimming and J lost 3 bases, with 6 bases between them. The CDR3 DNA is TGTGCCAGCTCACCCGCGATCAATCAGCCCCAGCATTTT. It is translated as CASSPAINQPQHF.

The V call is TRBV14, the J call TRBJ1-1, with D unclear. The CDR3 is made up of 13 amino acids. The ends were cut back, 4 bases at V and 5 bases at J, with 11 bases in the middle. In germline, CDR1 is SGHDN, CDR2 FVKESK. The chain's CDR3 is CASSPLWGTEAFF. DNA for the CDR3: TGTGCCAGCAGCCCGCTTTGGGGTACTGAAGCTTTCTTT.

This clone has just one count. J is TRBJ2-3 and V is TRBV2; 7 bases fit TRBD1. CDR3 size: 13 residues. Germline CDR1 reads SNHLY; CDR2 reads FYNNEI. V gave up 6 bases and J gave up 5 bases; unmatched junction bases: 5. Here the CDR3 DNA reads TGTGCCAGCAGCCTGACAGGGATAGATACGCAGTATTTT. Protein sequence: CASSLTGIDTQYF.

This chain links TRBV28 with TRBJ2-7; 8 nucleotides line up with TRBD2. The CDR3 consists of 15 residues. Germline CDR1 reads MDHEN; CDR2 reads SYDVKM. V lost 5 bases to trimming and J lost 3 bases; unmatched junction nucleotides: 9. CDR3 DNA sequence: TGTGCCAGCAGTGCAGCGGGAGTCGCCGTCTACGAGCAGTACTTC. Translated, it gives CASSAAGVAVYEQYF.

V is TRBV6-4 and J is TRBJ2-7, with TRBD1 matching 9 bases. Germline trimming cut 4 bases from V and 0 bases from J; bases unmatched to any gene: 4. The germline V gene encodes CDR1 MRHNA and CDR2 SNTAGT. CDR3 length: 15 amino acids. The CDR3 region is CASSGGTGSSYEQYF. The CDR3 DNA is TGTGCCAGCAGTGGAGGGACAGGGAGCTCCTACGAGCAGTACTTC.

This clone was recorded once. The chain combines TRBV2 with TRBJ2-7; D not certain. Trimming removed 6 bases at V and 4 bases at J, with 10 bases between. CDR1 SNHLY and CDR2 FYNNEI come from the germline V gene. The CDR3 contains 12 residues. CDR3 sequence reads: CASRPGVYEQYF. The CDR3 DNA sequence: TGTGCCAGCAGGCCAGGAGTATACGAGCAGTACTTC.

Note on this clone: The same CDR3 arises from other DNA sequences in this sample as well. The rearrangement joins TRBV28 to TRBJ2-5; D ambiguous. The J call could be wrong; TRBJ2-7 is a better fit for the DNA end. The CDR3 extends over 12 amino acids. Germline-derived CDR1 and CDR2 are MDHEN and SYDVKM. DNA of the CDR3: TGTGCCAGCAGTTTATACTCCTACGAGCAGTACTTC. Its protein is CASSLYSYEQYF.

The chain recombines TRBV2 with TRBJ2-1; the match to TRBD2 covers 11 bases. Germline values: CDR1 SNHLY, CDR2 FYNNEI. Trimming took 6 bases from V and 7 from J; bases not matched to a gene: 8. This CDR3 has 15 residues. In DNA, the CDR3 is TGTGCCAGCAGGGGACTAGCGGCGAAGGGGAATGAGCAGTTCTTC. The encoded protein is CASRGLAAKGNEQFF.

J is TRBJ2-5 and V is TRBV25-1; D is unresolved. CDR1 is MGHDK, CDR2 SYGVNS, per germline. V lost 4 bases and J lost 5, with 20 bases in between. The CDR3 has 16 residues. CDR3 loop: CASSAPEEPLGETQYF. CDR3 DNA: TGTGCCAGCAGTGCCCCAGAGGAACCCCTTGGGGAGACCCAGTACTTC.

The chain uses TRBV28 and TRBJ1-5; possibly TRBD1 for D (5 bases). The CDR3 is 16 amino acids. The V end was cut by 6 bases, the J end by 1 base, with 16 bases between. Germline V gene sequence: CDR1 MDHEN, CDR2 SYDVKM. The CDR3 coding sequence is TGTGCCAGCAGGGCCCTCGGCGGGGGAAGCAATCAGCCCCAGCATTTT. This translates into CASRALGGGSNQPQHF. The entire variable domain, with the rest obtained from reference TRBV28 and TRBJ1-5, is as follows: DVKVTQSSRYLVKRTGEKVFLECVQDMDHENMFWYRQDPGLGLRLIYFSYDVKMKEKGDIPEGYSVSREKKERFSLILESASTNQTSMYLCASRALGGGSNQPQHFGDGTRLSIL.

V and J are TRBV27 and TRBJ1-2; TRBD1 matches at 9 bases. Germline loops: CDR1 MNHEY, CDR2 SMNVEV (reference sequence). The CDR3 runs to 14 residues. Trimming removed 5 bases from V and 5 bases from J; junction bases left unmatched: 6. The DNA for the CDR3 is TGTGCCAGCAGTCCACAGGGGGCGCAGTATGGCTACACCTTC. Protein sequence: CASSPQGAQYGYTF.